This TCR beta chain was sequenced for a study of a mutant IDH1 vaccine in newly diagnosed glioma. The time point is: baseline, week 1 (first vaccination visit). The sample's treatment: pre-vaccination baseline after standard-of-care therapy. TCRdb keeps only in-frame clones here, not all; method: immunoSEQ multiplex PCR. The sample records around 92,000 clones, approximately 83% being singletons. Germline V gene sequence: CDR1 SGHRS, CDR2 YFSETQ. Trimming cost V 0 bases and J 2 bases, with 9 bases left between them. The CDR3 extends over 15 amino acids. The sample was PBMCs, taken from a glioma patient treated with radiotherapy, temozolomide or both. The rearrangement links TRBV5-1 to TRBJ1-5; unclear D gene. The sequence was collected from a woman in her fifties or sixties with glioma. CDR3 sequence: CASSLEGVRNQPQHF. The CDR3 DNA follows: TGCGCCAGCAGCTTGGAGGGTGTCCGCAATCAGCCCCAGCATTTT.